The 17 T cell receptor beta chains in this list originate from one sample, sequenced in a study of early T cells in non-severe SARS-CoV-2 infection. Each CDR3 protein is one row after TCRdb ran MiXCR on the 5' RACE reads. The sample contains 97,000 or so distinct CDR3 sequences, about 11% of which appear only once. This specimen consisted of whole blood, obtained at baseline. Receptors were obtained from an adult who was a healthcare worker with PCR-confirmed SARS-CoV-2 infection or an uninfected control (not recorded which).

This clonotype was recorded at least ten times. The chain recombines TRBV20-1 with TRBJ2-2; tentative D call: TRBD1 (5 bases). Germline CDR1 is DFQATT and CDR2 is SNEGSKA (reference sequence). V gave up 6 bases and J gave up 3 bases, with 14 bases separating them. The CDR3 has 14 amino acids. The CDR3 loop reads CSALGPLDTGELFF. The CDR3 DNA reads as TGCAGTGCCCTGGGGCCTTTGGACACCGGGGAGCTGTTTTTT.

The chain has TRBV13 and TRBJ1-2; D is uncertain. The germline V gene has CDR1 PRHDT and CDR2 FYEKMQ (reference sequence). Trimming stripped 5 bases from V and 4 bases from J, with 11 bases between. CDR3 size: 13 residues. Written as DNA, the CDR3 is TGTGCCAGCAGCCACCGGGCCTCCTATGGCTACACCTTC. It is translated as CASSHRASYGYTF.

The V call is TRBV9, the J call TRBJ2-3, with D possibly matching TRBD1 (6 bases). V was shortened by 4 bases and J by 1 base, with 19 bases between the two germline ends. Germline CDR1 and CDR2: SGDLS and YYNGEE. The CDR3 loop spans 17 amino acids. The CDR3 nucleotides read TGTGCCAGCAGCCCCCGACAGGCCCTACTGGGCACAGATACGCAGTATTTT. Its translation: CASSPRQALLGTDTQYF.

This clonotype occurred many times. In nucleotides, the CDR3 is TGTGCCAGCAGCCCAACTAGCGACTCCTACAATGAGCAGTTCTTC. Protein product: CASSPTSDSYNEQFF. The J gene is TRBJ2-1, the V gene TRBV7-3; the match to TRBD2 covers 7 bases. This CDR3 region has 15 residues. After removal of 5 bases from V and 0 bases from J, the junction contained 4 bases not matched to a gene. CDR1 is SGHTA and CDR2 is FQGTGA in the germline V gene.

This clonotype has only a few counts. The rearrangement uses TRBV4-3 and TRBJ2-2, with a possible D match to TRBD2 (6 bases). The CDR3 totals 16 residues. V lost 2 bases and J lost 1, with 11 bases in between. Germline V gene sequence: CDR1 LGHNA, CDR2 YSLEER. The CDR3 DNA is TGCGCCAGCAGCCAATCACGGGGGAGGAACACCGGGGAGCTGTTTTTT. Translation: CASSQSRGRNTGELFF.

This clonotype has a handful of counts. The rearrangement uses TRBV7-2 and TRBJ2-7; D is undetermined. Looked up from germline, CDR1 is SGHTA and CDR2 is FQGNSA. This CDR3 contains 14 residues. Trimming removed 2 bases at V and 7 bases at J, with 15 bases between. DNA of the CDR3: TGTGCCAGCAGCTTAAGGCCCGCGCTGGGGGAGCAGTACTTC. Translation: CASSLRPALGEQYF. Complete variable domain (other parts from reference TRBV7-2 and TRBJ2-7): GAGVSQSPSNKVTEKGKDVELRCDPISGHTALYWYRQSLGQGLEFLIYFQGNSAPDKSGLPSDRFSAERTGGSVSTLTIQRTQQEDSAVYLCASSLRPALGEQYFGPGTRLTVT.

This clonotype came up a few times. The V call is TRBV2, the J call TRBJ2-1; D not certain. Trimming removed 5 bases at V and 0 bases at J, with 8 bases between. CDR3 length equals 14 residues. Germline CDR1 SNHLY, CDR2 FYNNEI. CDR3 region: CASSRLSSYNEQFF. In DNA, the CDR3 is TGTGCCAGCAGTCGATTAAGCTCCTACAATGAGCAGTTCTTC.

This clonotype has just a few counts. J is TRBJ1-6 and V is TRBV7-9; 7 bases are a match to TRBD1. The CDR3 sequence is 15 residues long. The ends lost 1 base at V and 7 bases at J; junction bases unmatched: 4. Germline V gene lookup returns CDR1 SEHNR and CDR2 FQNEAQ (reference sequence). This chain's CDR3 is CASSLEGGGNSPLHF. The CDR3 DNA is TGTGCCAGCAGCTTAGAAGGGGGCGGCAATTCACCCCTCCACTTT.

The chain carries TRBV20-1 and TRBJ2-4, with D unresolved. The CDR3 is 14 amino acids. V lost 0 bases to trimming and J lost 2 bases, with 8 bases between them. In germline, CDR1 is DFQATT, CDR2 SNEGSKA (reference sequence). CDR3 DNA sequence: TGCAGTGCTAGAGAACCCCTACCCAAAAACATTCAGTACTTC. Its protein is CSAREPLPKNIQYF.

This clonotype was recorded a few times. The rearrangement joins TRBV19 to TRBJ2-3; D may correspond to TRBD1 or TRBD2 (5 bases each). V shed 2 bases and J shed 4 bases, with 13 bases lying between them. Germline V lookup: CDR1 LNHDA, CDR2 SQIVND (reference sequence). The CDR3 runs 15 residues. CDR3 protein: CASSILRGSPDTQYF. CDR3 nucleotide sequence: TGTGCCAGTAGTATACTGAGGGGCTCCCCAGATACGCAGTATTTT.

J is TRBJ2-1 and V is TRBV10-3, with D hard to call. The CDR3 has 11 residues. CDR1 and CDR2 from the germline V gene are ENHRY and SYGVKD. With 8 bases removed from V and 2 bases from J, the gap between germline ends came to 4 bases. The CDR3: CAISAYNEQFF. The CDR3 bases are TGTGCCATCTCCGCCTACAATGAGCAGTTCTTC.

This clonotype was recorded at least ten times. The rearrangement links TRBV29-1 to TRBJ1-2; the match to TRBD1 covers 10 bases. V shed 4 bases and J 12 bases; nucleotides not matched to a gene: 11. Looked up from germline, CDR1 is SQVTM and CDR2 is ANQGSEA. This CDR3 region has 13 residues. The CDR3 coding sequence is TGCAGCGTTGTAGACACCGGGACAGGGGAACACACCTTC. Amino acids: CSVVDTGTGEHTF.

This clonotype was seen at least ten times. V usage is TRBV5-5 and J usage is TRBJ2-2; no firm D call. V lost 2 bases to trimming and J lost 3 bases, with 2 bases between them. Per germline, CDR1 SGHKS and CDR2 YYEKEE (reference sequence). This CDR3 is built from 12 residues. The CDR3 DNA reads TGTGCCAGCAGCTTAGACACCGGGGAGCTGTTTTTT. It encodes CASSLDTGELFF.

This clonotype has just a few counts. The V call is TRBV10-2, the J call TRBJ1-1, with a tentative D call TRBD1 (5 bases). Trimming stripped 2 bases from V and 4 bases from J, with 8 bases between. Germline CDR1 reads WSHSY; CDR2 reads SAAADI. The CDR3 sequence is 13 residues long. The CDR3 DNA reads as TGCGCCAGCAGTGAGGGGGCTCTCACTGAAGCTTTCTTT. Encoded protein: CASSEGALTEAFF.

This clonotype was seen ten or more times. The chain employs TRBV6-4 and TRBJ1-5; a weak D match, TRBD1 (5 bases). The CDR3 spans 18 residues. Germline V gene sequence: CDR1 MRHNA, CDR2 SNTAGT. Trimming took off 6 bases at V and 0 bases at J, with 21 bases between the two ends. The CDR3 loop is CASRTPRATAYSNQPQHF. The CDR3 DNA reads as TGTGCCAGCAGAACACCCAGGGCTACCGCATATAGCAATCAGCCCCAGCATTTT.

This chain joins TRBV24-1 and TRBJ1-5, with D perhaps matching TRBD1 (5 bases). CDR1 KGHDR and CDR2 SFDVKD come from the germline V gene. The CDR3 length is 16 residues. With 3 bases removed from V and 0 bases from J, the gap between germline ends came to 11 bases. The CDR3 loop is CATSDTQEDSNQPQHF. As DNA, the CDR3 is TGTGCCACCAGTGATACACAGGAGGATAGCAATCAGCCCCAGCATTTT.

This clonotype has more than one count but fewer than ten. The DNA for the CDR3 is TGTGCCACCAGTGATTTCCGGGGGAGCAACACCGGGGAGCTGTTTTTT. It codes for CATSDFRGSNTGELFF. The J gene is TRBJ2-2, the V gene TRBV24-1; D may be TRBD2 (6 bases). Germline-derived CDR1 and CDR2 are KGHDR and SFDVKD. There are 16 residues in the CDR3. V lost 1 base and J 2 bases, leaving 10 bases between the germline ends.